Listed below are T cell receptor beta chains from one sample, sequenced in a study of control samples from healthy donors and cancer patients. Method: immunoSEQ multiplex PCR; TCRdb's copy keeps in-frame clones and lacks some. The table shows around 58,000 clones, with about 96% occurring only once. Material for sequencing was blood. The receptors here all came from a woman between 18 and 30 years old in good health. Both conserved end residues are part of each CDR3. The order of the fields is V gene, J gene, clone size, D gene, CDR3 DNA, CDR3 protein. The D gene is left open where the match is weak. Clone size is given for some rows only: seen once, a few or many times, or a class if the clone is expanded.

v_gene: TRBV4-1; j_gene: TRBJ2-6; abundance: .; d_gene: TRBD1; CDR3nt: TGCGCCAGCAGCCAGGGGACAGGGGGTGGTGGGGCCAACGTCCTGACTTTC; CDR3aa: CASSQGTGGGGANVLTF
v_gene: TRBV4-1; j_gene: TRBJ2-5; abundance: once; d_gene: .; CDR3nt: TGCGCCAGCAGCCAAGTGCCGCGGGAACCTACCCAGTACTTC; CDR3aa: CASSQVPREPTQYF
v_gene: TRBV6-1; j_gene: TRBJ1-5; abundance: .; d_gene: .; CDR3nt: TGTGCCAGCAGTGAATTGGAGAATCAGCCCCAGCATTTT; CDR3aa: CASSELENQPQHF
v_gene: TRBV4-1; j_gene: TRBJ1-1; abundance: .; d_gene: .; CDR3nt: TGCGCCAGCAGCCAACCTCGAGCGGGACCCCCAGGGCCCACTGAAGCTTTCTTT; CDR3aa: CASSQPRAGPPGPTEAFF
v_gene: TRBV6-5; j_gene: TRBJ2-6; abundance: .; d_gene: .; CDR3nt: TGTGCCAGCAGAGGGGGGACCTCTGGGGCCAACGTCCTGACTTTC; CDR3aa: CASRGGTSGANVLTF
v_gene: TRBV10-1; j_gene: TRBJ2-1; abundance: .; d_gene: TRBD2; CDR3nt: TGCCCCCGCCGTGGCCGGGGGGCTAGCGGGGGTTTCACCTACAATGAGCAGTTCTTC; CDR3aa: CPRRGRGASGGFTYNEQFF
v_gene: TRBV9; j_gene: TRBJ2-3; abundance: .; d_gene: .; CDR3nt: TGTGCCAGCAGCAAGGGCTCAGGAACCACAGATACGCAGTATTTT; CDR3aa: CASSKGSGTTDTQYF
v_gene: TRBV9; j_gene: TRBJ2-7; abundance: .; d_gene: TRBD2; CDR3nt: TGTGCCAGCAGCGTAGAAAGGCGGGGGATCTCCTACGAGCAGTACTTC; CDR3aa: CASSVERRGISYEQYF
v_gene: TRBV6-5; j_gene: TRBJ2-7; abundance: .; d_gene: TRBD1; CDR3nt: TGTGCCAGCAGTTACCACCGGGACAGGGGTTCCTACGAGCAGTACTTC; CDR3aa: CASSYHRDRGSYEQYF
v_gene: TRBV12-5; j_gene: TRBJ1-1; abundance: .; d_gene: TRBD1; CDR3nt: TGTGCTAGTGCCCCGGGACAGACTGAAGCTTTCTTT; CDR3aa: CASAPGQTEAFF
v_gene: TRBV23-1; j_gene: TRBJ1-1; abundance: once; d_gene: .; CDR3nt: TGCGCCAGACGAGTTGGAGAAGCTTTCTTT; CDR3aa: CARRVGEAFF
v_gene: TRBV9; j_gene: TRBJ1-1; abundance: .; d_gene: TRBD1; CDR3nt: TGTGCCAGCAGCGTCGCTTACCAGGGGGTGACTGAAGCTTTCTTT; CDR3aa: CASSVAYQGVTEAFF
v_gene: TRBV28; j_gene: TRBJ1-5; abundance: .; d_gene: .; CDR3nt: TGTGCCAGCAGTTTCAGTAATCAGCCCCAGCATTTT; CDR3aa: CASSFSNQPQHF
v_gene: TRBV7-2; j_gene: TRBJ1-2; abundance: .; d_gene: .; CDR3nt: TGTGCCAGCAGCTTAGGGGGACGGAACTATGGCTACACCTTC; CDR3aa: CASSLGGRNYGYTF
v_gene: TRBV27; j_gene: TRBJ1-4; abundance: .; d_gene: .; CDR3nt: TGTGCCACCCCTTCTGAAAAACTGTTTTTT; CDR3aa: CATPSEKLFF
v_gene: TRBV9; j_gene: TRBJ1-6; abundance: .; d_gene: TRBD1; CDR3nt: TGTGCCAGCAGCCCAGGACAGGGAGGAACCTATAATTCACCCCTCCACTTT; CDR3aa: CASSPGQGGTYNSPLHF
v_gene: TRBV6-2/TRBV6-3; j_gene: TRBJ1-1; abundance: .; d_gene: .; CDR3nt: TGTGCCAGCAGTTATAGTTTGAACACTGAAGCTTTCTTT; CDR3aa: CASSYSLNTEAFF
v_gene: TRBV10-3; j_gene: TRBJ1-6; abundance: .; d_gene: .; CDR3nt: TGTGCCATCAGTGAGTTTATGGCGGACTCCTATAATTCACCCCTCCACTTT; CDR3aa: CAISEFMADSYNSPLHF
v_gene: TRBV6-2/TRBV6-3; j_gene: TRBJ2-1; abundance: .; d_gene: .; CDR3nt: TGTGCCAGCAGTGCTTTCAGGGATACCTACAATGAGCAGTTCTTC; CDR3aa: CASSAFRDTYNEQFF
v_gene: TRBV7-9; j_gene: TRBJ1-1; abundance: .; d_gene: .; CDR3nt: TGTGCCAGCAGCCCCCTCAAGTATTTGAACACTGAAGCTTTCTTT; CDR3aa: CASSPLKYLNTEAFF
v_gene: TRBV5-6; j_gene: TRBJ1-3; abundance: .; d_gene: .; CDR3nt: TGTGCCAGCAGCTTGGTCCAAAGTTTCGCTGGAAACACCATATATTTT; CDR3aa: CASSLVQSFAGNTIYF
v_gene: TRBV6-5; j_gene: TRBJ1-1; abundance: once; d_gene: .; CDR3nt: TGTGCCAGCAGGCGGACAGAGAACACTGAAGCTTTCTTT; CDR3aa: CASRRTENTEAFF
v_gene: TRBV7-7; j_gene: TRBJ2-3; abundance: .; d_gene: TRBD2; CDR3nt: TGTGCCAGCAGCTTAGGGGGGGGAGGGGCAGATACGCAGTATTTT; CDR3aa: CASSLGGGGADTQYF
v_gene: TRBV25-1; j_gene: TRBJ2-2; abundance: .; d_gene: .; CDR3nt: TGTGCCAGCCAGCTAGAGGGCGGGGAGCTGTTTTTT; CDR3aa: CASQLEGGELFF
v_gene: TRBV7-9; j_gene: TRBJ2-7; abundance: once; d_gene: TRBD2; CDR3nt: TGTGCCAGCACACTGGCCAGCGGGGGGGCCTTTTACGAGCAGTACTTC; CDR3aa: CASTLASGGAFYEQYF
v_gene: TRBV27; j_gene: TRBJ1-1; abundance: .; d_gene: .; CDR3nt: TGTGCCAGCAGTTTGGTTCCCGGGTTCGGGACTGAAGCTTTCTTT; CDR3aa: CASSLVPGFGTEAFF
v_gene: TRBV5-1; j_gene: TRBJ1-3; abundance: .; d_gene: .; CDR3nt: TGCGCCAGCAGCTTTGGGGGCTCTGGAAACACCATATATTTT; CDR3aa: CASSFGGSGNTIYF
v_gene: TRBV6-6; j_gene: TRBJ2-3; abundance: .; d_gene: .; CDR3nt: TGTGCCAGCAGTTTATACATGGATACGCAGTATTTT; CDR3aa: CASSLYMDTQYF
v_gene: TRBV6-1; j_gene: TRBJ2-3; abundance: .; d_gene: TRBD2; CDR3nt: TGTGCCAGCAGTGAAACGGGGGGAACCCCGGATACGCAGTATTTT; CDR3aa: CASSETGGTPDTQYF
v_gene: TRBV5-1; j_gene: TRBJ2-2; abundance: .; d_gene: .; CDR3nt: TGCGCCAGCAGCTTGGAGGGTCGAAGCAGGACCGGGGAGCTGTTTTTT; CDR3aa: CASSLEGRSRTGELFF
v_gene: TRBV27; j_gene: TRBJ1-6; abundance: .; d_gene: .; CDR3nt: TGTGCCAGCAGTCTTGGGAAAGGGGCCCTTAGGTTTCTCCACTTT; CDR3aa: CASSLGKGALRFLHF
v_gene: TRBV27; j_gene: TRBJ1-2; abundance: once; d_gene: TRBD1; CDR3nt: TGTGCCAGCAGTTCCAGAGTGGGACAGGGGAACTATGGCTACACCTTC; CDR3aa: CASSSRVGQGNYGYTF
v_gene: TRBV18; j_gene: TRBJ1-2; abundance: .; d_gene: .; CDR3nt: TGTGCCAGCTCAATCGGACAGAATCCTAACTATGGCTACACCTTC; CDR3aa: CASSIGQNPNYGYTF
v_gene: TRBV9; j_gene: TRBJ2-1; abundance: .; d_gene: .; CDR3nt: TGTGCCAGCAGCGTAGTGGGCGGGGTAGGTGAGCAGTTCTTC; CDR3aa: CASSVVGGVGEQFF
v_gene: TRBV4-1; j_gene: TRBJ1-5; abundance: .; d_gene: .; CDR3nt: TGCGCCAGCAGCCAAGATAGGGCAGGGACTTATCAGCCCCAGCATTTT; CDR3aa: CASSQDRAGTYQPQHF
v_gene: TRBV29-1; j_gene: TRBJ2-7; abundance: .; d_gene: TRBD1; CDR3nt: TGCAGCGTCATCCGGGACAGTCCCTACGAGCAGTACTTC; CDR3aa: CSVIRDSPYEQYF
v_gene: TRBV9; j_gene: TRBJ1-1; abundance: .; d_gene: .; CDR3nt: TGTGCCAGCAGCGTAGCAGGTTTTCCCACTGAAGCTTTCTTT; CDR3aa: CASSVAGFPTEAFF
v_gene: TRBV5-1; j_gene: TRBJ1-4; abundance: .; d_gene: .; CDR3nt: TGCGCCAGCAGCTTTCGTGGCCAGGGGAGGGAAGCAACTAATGAAAAACTGTTTTTT; CDR3aa: CASSFRGQGREATNEKLFF
v_gene: TRBV18; j_gene: TRBJ1-2; abundance: .; d_gene: TRBD1; CDR3nt: TGTGCCAGCTCACCGGACAGGGTATGGGAAGGCTACACCTTC; CDR3aa: CASSPDRVWEGYTF
v_gene: TRBV18; j_gene: TRBJ1-2; abundance: .; d_gene: .; CDR3nt: TGTGCCAGCTCGGGACGCAAGGGCTACACCTTC; CDR3aa: CASSGRKGYTF
v_gene: TRBV19; j_gene: TRBJ1-3; abundance: .; d_gene: .; CDR3nt: TGTGCCAGTAGTATACGGGGGACGATCTACTCTGGAAACACCATATATTTT; CDR3aa: CASSIRGTIYSGNTIYF
v_gene: TRBV4-1; j_gene: TRBJ2-1; abundance: .; d_gene: .; CDR3nt: TGCGCCAGCAGCCAACATAGGGGAACCCGGGATGAGCAGTTCTTC; CDR3aa: CASSQHRGTRDEQFF